This T cell receptor (beta chain) appears in the sequencing data of a study of blood T cell repertoires in COVID-19. Study-level information: Researchers got acute and convalescent COVID-19 samples from the United States, Italy and Spain. Sources were T cells, B-cell-depleted T cells, or PBMCs; the material itself was cDNA or gDNA.

Notes on this clone: This CDR3 is also generated by other DNA sequences in the sample.

Germline V CDR1 and CDR2: KGHSH, LQKENI. The CDR3 is 14 residues long. V shed 3 bases and J shed 3 bases, with 6 bases lying between them. Under the authors' procedure: Estimation of nucleated cell counts was performed using reference gene primer amplification. Data came from immunoSEQ multiplex PCR; TCRdb stores just in-frame clones and leaves some out. For V, J and clone size, that table is used; D and trimming come from the DNA. The sample shows approximately 150,000 clones, 80% of them seen only once. Sequenced: peripheral blood. The origin of this receptor is a man aged 65 to 85 who had recovered from COVID-19. V and J are TRBV18 and TRBJ1-6; perhaps TRBD1 as D (5 bases). CDR3 in amino acids: CASSPDSYNSPLHF. The DNA of the CDR3 is TGTGCCAGCTCACCCGACAGCTATAATTCACCCCTCCACTTT.